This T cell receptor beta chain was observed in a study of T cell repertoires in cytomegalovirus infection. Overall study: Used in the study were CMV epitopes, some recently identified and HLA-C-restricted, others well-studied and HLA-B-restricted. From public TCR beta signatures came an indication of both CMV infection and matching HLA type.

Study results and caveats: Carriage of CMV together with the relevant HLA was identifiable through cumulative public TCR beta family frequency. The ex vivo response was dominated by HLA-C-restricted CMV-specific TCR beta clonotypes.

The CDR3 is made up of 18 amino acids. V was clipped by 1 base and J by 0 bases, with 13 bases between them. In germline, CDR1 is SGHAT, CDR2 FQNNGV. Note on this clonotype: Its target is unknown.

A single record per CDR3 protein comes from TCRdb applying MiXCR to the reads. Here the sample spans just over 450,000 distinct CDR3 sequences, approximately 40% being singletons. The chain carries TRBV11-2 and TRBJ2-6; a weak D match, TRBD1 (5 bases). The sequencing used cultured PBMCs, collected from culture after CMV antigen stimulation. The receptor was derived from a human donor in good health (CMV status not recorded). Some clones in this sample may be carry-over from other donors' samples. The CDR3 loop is CASSLVKGPVSGANVLTF. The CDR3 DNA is TGTGCCAGCAGCTTAGTGAAGGGGCCCGTCTCTGGGGCCAACGTCCTGACTTTC.